The rows below give T cell receptor beta chains drawn from one sample of a study of OX40 agonist ivuxolimab in advanced cancers. Produced via immunoSEQ multiplex PCR; TCRdb's table is partial and in-frame only. The data contain tens of thousands of clones, 85% of them singletons. The material sequenced was CD4+ or CD8+ T cells sorted from blood, taken in a trial of the OX40 agonist ivuxolimab. Source of these receptors: an adult with an advanced solid tumor such as melanoma, head and neck, liver or kidney cancer. Each CDR3 is given with its conserved first and last residue. Each record gives: V gene, D gene, J gene, clone size, CDR3 DNA, CDR3 protein. A D gene is named only where the DNA matches it firmly. Rows give clone size only sometimes, using once, few, many, or a class for an expanded clone.

>TRBV7-8|TRBD1|TRBJ1-6|-
TGTGCCAGCAGCTTCCGACAGGGGGGGGGCCCCAGGAATTCACCCCTCCACTTT
CASSFRQGGGPRNSPLHF
>TRBV30|-|TRBJ2-7|once
TGTGCCTGGAGCGAAGACGGAGCCTACGAGCAGTACTTC
CAWSEDGAYEQYF
>TRBV5-6|-|TRBJ2-3|once
TGTGCCAGCAGCTCTGGGGCGAGCACAGATACGCAGTATTTT
CASSSGASTDTQYF
>TRBV18|TRBD2|TRBJ2-3|-
TGTGCCAGCTCAGTGGGACTAGTCACTGATACGCAGTATTTT
CASSVGLVTDTQYF
>TRBV28|-|TRBJ1-1|-
TGTGCCAGCAGTTCAGTGCCTTTCGCTTTCTTT
CASSSVPFAFF
>TRBV19|-|TRBJ2-3|-
TGTGCCAGTAGTTCCCAGGGGGGGGGCACAGATACGCAGTATTTT
CASSSQGGGTDTQYF
>TRBV28|-|TRBJ1-4|-
TGTGCCAGCAGTTTACGGTACTCCGGGAAACTGTTTTTT
CASSLRYSGKLFF
>TRBV4-2|TRBD1|TRBJ2-7|-
TGTGCCAGCAGCCGCGCGGGACAGGACGAGCAGTACTTC
CASSRAGQDEQYF
>TRBV6-1|-|TRBJ2-1|-
TGTGCCAGTGCAAGAGGGGGAGGGCCTGGGTATGAGCAGTTCTTC
CASARGGGPGYEQFF
>TRBV5-1|-|TRBJ2-3|-
TGCGCCAGCAGCTCCCTCGGGCAGGGTTCCACAGATACGCAGTATTTT
CASSSLGQGSTDTQYF
>TRBV6-5|TRBD1|TRBJ1-2|-
TGTGCCAGCAGTGGGACAGCCGGAAGCTACACCTTC
CASSGTAGSYTF